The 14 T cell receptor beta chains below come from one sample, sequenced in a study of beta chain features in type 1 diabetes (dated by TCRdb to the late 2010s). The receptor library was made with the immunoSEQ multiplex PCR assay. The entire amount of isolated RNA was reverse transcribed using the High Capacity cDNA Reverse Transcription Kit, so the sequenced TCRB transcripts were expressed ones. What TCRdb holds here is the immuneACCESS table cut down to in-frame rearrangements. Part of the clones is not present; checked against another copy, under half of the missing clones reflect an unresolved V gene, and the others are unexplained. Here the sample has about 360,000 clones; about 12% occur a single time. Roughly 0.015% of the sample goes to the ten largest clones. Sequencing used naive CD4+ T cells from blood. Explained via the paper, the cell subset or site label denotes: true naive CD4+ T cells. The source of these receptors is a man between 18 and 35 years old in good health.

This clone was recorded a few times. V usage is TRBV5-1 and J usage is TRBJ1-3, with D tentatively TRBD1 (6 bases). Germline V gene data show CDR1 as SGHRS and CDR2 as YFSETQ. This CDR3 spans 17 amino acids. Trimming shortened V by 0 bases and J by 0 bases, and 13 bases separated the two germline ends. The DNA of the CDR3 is TGCGCCAGCAGCTTGGTCCGGGACAATCACTCTGGAAACACCATATATTTT. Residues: CASSLVRDNHSGNTIYF.

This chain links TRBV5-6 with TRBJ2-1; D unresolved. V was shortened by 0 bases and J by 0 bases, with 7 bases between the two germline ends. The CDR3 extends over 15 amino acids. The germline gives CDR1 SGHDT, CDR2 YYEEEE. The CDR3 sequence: CASSLAGVSYNEQFF. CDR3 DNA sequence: TGTGCCAGCAGCTTGGCGGGTGTCTCCTACAATGAGCAGTTCTTC.

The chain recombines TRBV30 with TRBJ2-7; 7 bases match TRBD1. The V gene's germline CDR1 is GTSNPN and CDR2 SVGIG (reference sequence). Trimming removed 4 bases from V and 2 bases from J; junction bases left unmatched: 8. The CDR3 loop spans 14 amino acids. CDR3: CAWNPGTAPYEQYF. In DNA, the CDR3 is TGTGCCTGGAACCCCGGGACAGCCCCCTACGAGCAGTACTTC.

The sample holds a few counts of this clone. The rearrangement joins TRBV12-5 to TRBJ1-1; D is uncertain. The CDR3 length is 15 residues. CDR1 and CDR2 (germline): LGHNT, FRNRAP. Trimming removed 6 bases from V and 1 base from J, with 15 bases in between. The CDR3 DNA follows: TGTGCTAGTGGCACTTTCGCCGGGAGGAACACTGAAGCTTTCTTT. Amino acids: CASGTFAGRNTEAFF.

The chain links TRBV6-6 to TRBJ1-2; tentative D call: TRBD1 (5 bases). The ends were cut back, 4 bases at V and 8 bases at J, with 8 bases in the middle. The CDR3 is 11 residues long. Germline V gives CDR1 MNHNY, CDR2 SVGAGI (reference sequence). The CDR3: CASSSQGGYTF. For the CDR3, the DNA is TGTGCCAGCAGTTCCCAGGGCGGCTACACCTTC.

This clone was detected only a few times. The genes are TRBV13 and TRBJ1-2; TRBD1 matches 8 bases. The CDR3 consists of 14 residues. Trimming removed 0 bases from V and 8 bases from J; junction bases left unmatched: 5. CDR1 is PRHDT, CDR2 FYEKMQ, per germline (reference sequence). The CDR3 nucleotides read TGTGCCAGCAGCTTAGGACAGGGGGTTGGAGGCTACACCTTC. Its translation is CASSLGQGVGGYTF.

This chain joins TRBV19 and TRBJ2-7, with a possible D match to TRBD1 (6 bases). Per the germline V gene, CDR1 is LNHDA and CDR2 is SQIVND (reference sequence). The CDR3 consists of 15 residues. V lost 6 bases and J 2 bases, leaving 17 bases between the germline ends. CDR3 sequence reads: CASRSVGTTTYEQYF. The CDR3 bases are TGTGCCAGTAGAAGCGTCGGGACAACCACCTACGAGCAGTACTTC.

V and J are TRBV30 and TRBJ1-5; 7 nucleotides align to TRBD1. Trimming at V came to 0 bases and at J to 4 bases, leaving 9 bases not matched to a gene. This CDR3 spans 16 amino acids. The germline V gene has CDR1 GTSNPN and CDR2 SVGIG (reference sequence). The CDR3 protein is CAWSVRGRGRNQPQHF. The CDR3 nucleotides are TGTGCCTGGAGTGTACGGGGCAGGGGGAGGAATCAGCCCCAGCATTTT.

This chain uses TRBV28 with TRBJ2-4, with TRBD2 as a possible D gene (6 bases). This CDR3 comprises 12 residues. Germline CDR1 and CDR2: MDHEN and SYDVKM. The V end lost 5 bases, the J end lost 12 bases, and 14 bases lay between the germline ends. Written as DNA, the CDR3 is TGTGCCAGCAGTCCGTCCCGGGAGAATCAGTACTTC. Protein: CASSPSRENQYF. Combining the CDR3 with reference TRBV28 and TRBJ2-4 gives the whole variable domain DVKVTQSSRYLVKRTGEKVFLECVQDMDHENMFWYRQDPGLGLRLIYFSYDVKMKEKGDIPEGYSVSREKKERFSLILESASTNQTSMYLCASSPSRENQYFGAGTRLSVL.

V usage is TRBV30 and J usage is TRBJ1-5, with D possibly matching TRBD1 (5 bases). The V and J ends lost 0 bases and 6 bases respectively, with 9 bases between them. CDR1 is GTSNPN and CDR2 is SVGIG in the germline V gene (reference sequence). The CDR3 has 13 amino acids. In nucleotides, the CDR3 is TGTGCCTGGAGTGTAGACAGTAGTCAGCCCCAGCATTTT. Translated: CAWSVDSSQPQHF.

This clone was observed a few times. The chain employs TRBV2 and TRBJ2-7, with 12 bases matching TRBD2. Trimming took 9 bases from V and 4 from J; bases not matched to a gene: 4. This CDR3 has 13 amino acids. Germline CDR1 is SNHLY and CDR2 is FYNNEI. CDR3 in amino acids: CARKTSGGYEQYF. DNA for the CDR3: TGTGCCAGAAAGACTAGCGGGGGTTACGAGCAGTACTTC.

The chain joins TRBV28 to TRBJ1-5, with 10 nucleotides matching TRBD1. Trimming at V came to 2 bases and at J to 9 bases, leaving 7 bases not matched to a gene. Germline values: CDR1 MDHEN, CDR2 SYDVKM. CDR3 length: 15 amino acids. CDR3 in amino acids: CASSLGTGVSWPQHF. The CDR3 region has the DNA TGTGCCAGCAGTTTAGGGACAGGGGTTTCTTGGCCCCAGCATTTT.

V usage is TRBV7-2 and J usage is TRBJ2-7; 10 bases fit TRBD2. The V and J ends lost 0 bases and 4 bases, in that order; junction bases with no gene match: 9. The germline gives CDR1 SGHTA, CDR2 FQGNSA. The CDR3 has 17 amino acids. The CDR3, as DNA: TGTGCCAGCAGCTTAGCGCTCCAGCGGGAGGGATGGTACGAGCAGTACTTC. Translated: CASSLALQREGWYEQYF.

The CDR3 loop is CASSRTPGDQPQHF. The CDR3 DNA is TGTGCCAGCAGCCGGACGCCCGGGGATCAGCCCCAGCATTTT. The chain recombines TRBV7-2 with TRBJ1-5, with D unclear. The ends were cut back, 5 bases at V and 5 bases at J, with 13 bases in the middle. This CDR3 is built from 14 residues. Germline CDR1 is SGHTA and CDR2 is FQGNSA.